The T cell receptor (beta chain) under discussion was sequenced for a study of shared clonotypes between healthy human individuals (dated by TCRdb to the early 2020s). Study-wide context: The cohort comprised a couple of women and a few men aged 18 to 49 years. For each donor, three plates each were used for CD4 naive and CD4 memory, two plates were used for CD8 naive, and one plate was used for CD8 memory. The study deeply sequenced blood TCR repertoires of 5 or 6 healthy adults to estimate repertoire size and the extent of clonotype sharing between individuals. Libraries were prepared and TCR repertoires were sequenced by different laboratories using diverse techniques, in order to increase sequencing depth and limit assay-specific biases. Each donor's leukapheresis produced roughly between roughly 0.94 and 9.5 billion PBMCs.

CD8 naive samples were obtained by positive selection for CCR7 among CD45RO-negative cells, yielding a CD45RA+CCR7+ population from which TemRA cells were excluded. Healthy HIV-negative adults with no recently reported acute infections or vaccinations were included as donors. Every donor was a Caucasian adult residing in Nashville, Tennessee, USA. After blood collection by leukapheresis, PBMCs were isolated using Ficoll-Histopaque density gradient centrifugation and then cryopreserved in the vapor phase of liquid nitrogen. Purity and quantity of every magnetically sorted T cell population were checked by analytical flow cytometry. Genomic DNA was isolated from each sorted fraction and quantified by UV absorbance on a Nanodrop 2000c. A distance of 13 bases separates the germline ends of V and J, which lose 0 bases and 4 bases respectively. For CDR1 and CDR2, the germline V gene lists LGHNA and YSLEER. There are 15 amino acids in the CDR3, from cysteine to phenylalanine inclusive. Only the CDR3 DNA is retained, 45 bases long and in frame from the first base.

Summary of the overall study and its limitations: Larger estimated clonotype richness was generally found for naive subsets than for memory subsets. The small number of donors limited the genetic and exposure-history diversity represented. Sharing across a handful of donors was observed for about 5% of naive CD4, 3.5% of naive CD8, over 2% of memory CD4, and around 0.4% of memory CD8 clonotypes. Pairwise subsampling indicated that sequencing depth was expected to affect the degree of clonotype sharing among donors. Compared with non-shared clonotypes, the clonotypes found in all four sorted-subset donors had higher generation probabilities. Sampling was restricted to blood, and TCR repertoires in tissue are likely to differ from TCR repertoires in blood. Even with the large sequencing depth, rarefaction of the sorted-subset datasets indicated that sequencing was incomplete.

In the case of this clone: It has no known antigen specificity. The record has no base qualities; no much larger clone is one base away.

Using the deep immunoSEQ assay, multiplex PCR amplified TCR CDR3 regions from genomic DNA. For each cell subset, the extracted genomic DNA was distributed evenly across all wells of several immunoSEQ 96-well plates, and each plate served as one replicate. For sorted subsets, each replicate PCR was loaded with 200 ng genomic DNA, equivalent to approximately 33,000 T cell genomes. Purified libraries were measured with a Qubit 3.0 fluorometer, size-checked on a Bioanalyzer 2100, and measured again with the KAPA Library Quantification kit. Every immunoSEQ 96-well plate was sequenced on a dedicated single-read 150-cycle Illumina NextSeq 550 flow cell. Under the source paper's analysis protocol: The immunoSEQ output contained only junctional sequences without quality scores, so filtering could not match that applied to full-length reads. Sequences were annotated with PyIR, a Python wrapper for IgBLAST v1.9, using IMGT germline references to assign V/J genes and CDR3. Any read was removed if the V/J assignment was weak (E-value above 1e-6), the CDR3 was missing, or the read contained stop codons, out-of-frame junctions, or ambiguous translated residues. V3J clonotypes were defined as sequences sharing the same inferred V gene, J gene, and CDR3 amino acid sequence. Percentage overlap between repertoires was computed as shared unique clonotypes divided by the size of the smaller repertoire. Repertoire richness was assessed with RTK rarefaction, the Chao1 estimator, and Recon v2.1 estimates of unobserved clonotypes. For all TCRbeta clonotypes obtained by the gDNA method from a handful of donors, generation probabilities were computed with OLGA. The clones in this table, taken by TCRdb from immuneACCESS, are in-frame only. Not every clone is retained; where verified, under half of the shortfall comes from an unresolved V gene, and the cause of the rest is unknown. V and J calls and clone size are given by that table; D and trimming were obtained from the DNA. The sample includes millions of clones, with approximately 94% observed a single time. The ten largest clones add up to about 1.1% of the sample.

This TCR was recovered from a man aged 18-30 years in good health. The chain couples TRBV4-3 to TRBJ2-7; the D gene cannot be resolved reliably. Material for sequencing was naive CD8+ T cells sorted from blood. Interpreted using the paper, the cell subset or site label stands for: CD45RA+CCR7+. The CDR3 region reads CASSQDGSSGYEQYF. In nucleotide form, the sequence is TGCGCCAGCAGCCAAGATGGGTCTAGTGGTTACGAGCAGTACTTC.